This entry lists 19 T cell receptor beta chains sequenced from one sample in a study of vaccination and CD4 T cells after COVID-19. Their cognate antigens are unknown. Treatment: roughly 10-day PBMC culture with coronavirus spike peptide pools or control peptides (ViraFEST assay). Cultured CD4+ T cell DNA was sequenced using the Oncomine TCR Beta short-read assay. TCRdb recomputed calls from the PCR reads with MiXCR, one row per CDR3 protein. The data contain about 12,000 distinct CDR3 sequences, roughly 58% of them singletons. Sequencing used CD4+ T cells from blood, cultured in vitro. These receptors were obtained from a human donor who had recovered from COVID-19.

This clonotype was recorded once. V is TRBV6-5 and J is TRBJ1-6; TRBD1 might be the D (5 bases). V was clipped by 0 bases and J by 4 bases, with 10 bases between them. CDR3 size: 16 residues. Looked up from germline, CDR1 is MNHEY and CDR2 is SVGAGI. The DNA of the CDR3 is TGTGCCAGCAGTTACTCGGGTGGGGGATATAATTCACCCCTCCACTTT. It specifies CASSYSGGGYNSPLHF.

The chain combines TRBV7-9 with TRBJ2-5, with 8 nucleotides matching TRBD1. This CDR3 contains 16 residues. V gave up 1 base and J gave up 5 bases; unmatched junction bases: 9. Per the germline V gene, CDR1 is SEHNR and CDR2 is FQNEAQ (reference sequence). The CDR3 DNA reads TGTGCCAGCAGCTTAGGGGTGACAGGGGCCGGGGAGACCCAGTACTTC. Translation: CASSLGVTGAGETQYF.

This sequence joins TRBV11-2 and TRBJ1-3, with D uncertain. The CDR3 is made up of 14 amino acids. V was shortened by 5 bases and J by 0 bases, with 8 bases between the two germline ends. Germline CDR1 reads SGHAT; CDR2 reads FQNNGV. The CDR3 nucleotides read TGTGCCAGCAGCCGAGGTGCCTCTGGAAACACCATATATTTT. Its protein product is CASSRGASGNTIYF.

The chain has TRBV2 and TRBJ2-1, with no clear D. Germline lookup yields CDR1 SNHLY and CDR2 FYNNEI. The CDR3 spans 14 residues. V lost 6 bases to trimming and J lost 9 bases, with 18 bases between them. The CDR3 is CASRPMAQSIEQFF. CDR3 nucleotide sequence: TGTGCCAGCAGGCCCATGGCACAATCCATTGAGCAGTTCTTC.

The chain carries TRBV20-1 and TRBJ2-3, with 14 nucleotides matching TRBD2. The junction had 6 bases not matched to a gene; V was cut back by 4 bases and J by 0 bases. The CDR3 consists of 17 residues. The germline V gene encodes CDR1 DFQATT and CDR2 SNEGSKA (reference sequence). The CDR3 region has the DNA TGCAGTGCTACCGGGACTAGCGGGAGTTCTAGCACAGATACGCAGTATTTT. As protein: CSATGTSGSSSTDTQYF.

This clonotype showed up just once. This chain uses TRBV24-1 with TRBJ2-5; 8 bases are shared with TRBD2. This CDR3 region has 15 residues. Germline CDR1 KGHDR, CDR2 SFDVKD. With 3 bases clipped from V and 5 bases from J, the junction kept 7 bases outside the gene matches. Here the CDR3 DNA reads TGTGCCACCAGTGATCCAGCGGGAGTAGGGGAGACCCAGTACTTC. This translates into CATSDPAGVGETQYF.

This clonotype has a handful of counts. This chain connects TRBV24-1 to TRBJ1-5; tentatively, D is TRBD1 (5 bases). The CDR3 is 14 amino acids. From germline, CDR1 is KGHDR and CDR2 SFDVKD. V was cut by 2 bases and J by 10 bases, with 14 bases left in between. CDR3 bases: TGTGCCACCAGTGATTCTACAGGCGTGAAACCCCAGCATTTT. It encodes CATSDSTGVKPQHF.

CDR3 protein: CSASESGAGSQPQHF. The DNA for the CDR3 is TGCAGTGCTAGTGAAAGTGGGGCGGGGAGTCAGCCCCAGCATTTT. The rearrangement joins TRBV20-1 to TRBJ1-5; the D gene is possibly TRBD1 (5 bases). This CDR3 contains 15 residues. V was shortened by 3 bases and J by 6 bases, with 18 bases between the two germline ends. Per the germline V gene, CDR1 is DFQATT and CDR2 is SNEGSKA (reference sequence).

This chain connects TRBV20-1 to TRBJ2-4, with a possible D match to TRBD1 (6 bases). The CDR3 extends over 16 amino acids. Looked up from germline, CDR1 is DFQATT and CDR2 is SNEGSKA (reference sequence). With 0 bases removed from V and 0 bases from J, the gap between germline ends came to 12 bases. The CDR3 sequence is CSARDLTGLAKNIQYF. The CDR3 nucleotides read TGCAGTGCTAGAGATCTGACAGGACTAGCCAAAAACATTCAGTACTTC.

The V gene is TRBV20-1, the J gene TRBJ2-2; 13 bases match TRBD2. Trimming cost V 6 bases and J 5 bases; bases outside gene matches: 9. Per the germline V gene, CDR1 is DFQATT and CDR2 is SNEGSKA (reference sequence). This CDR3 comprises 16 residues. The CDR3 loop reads CSAQRLAGGRTGELFF. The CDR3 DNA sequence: TGCAGTGCCCAAAGACTAGCGGGAGGCCGGACCGGGGAGCTGTTTTTT.

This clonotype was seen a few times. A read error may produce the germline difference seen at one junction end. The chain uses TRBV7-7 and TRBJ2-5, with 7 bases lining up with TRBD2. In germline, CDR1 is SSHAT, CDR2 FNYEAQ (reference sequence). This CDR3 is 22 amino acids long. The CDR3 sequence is CASSLPEGDSRGVCVGQETQYF. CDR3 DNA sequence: TGTGCTAGCAGCTTGCCAGAAGGGGACTCCCGGGGGGTTTGTGTTGGTCAAGAGACCCAGTACTTC.

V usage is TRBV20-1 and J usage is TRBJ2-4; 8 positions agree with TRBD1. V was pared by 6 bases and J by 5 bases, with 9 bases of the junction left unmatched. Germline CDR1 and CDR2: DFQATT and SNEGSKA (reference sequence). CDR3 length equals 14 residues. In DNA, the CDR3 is TGCAGTGCCAACGCAGGGGGCCAGGAAAACATTCAGTACTTC. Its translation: CSANAGGQENIQYF.

CDR3 in DNA: TGCAGTGCTAGTTATCCAGTCCACTCTGGGGCCAACGTCCTGACTTTC. This gives the protein CSASYPVHSGANVLTF. This rearrangement joins TRBV20-1 to TRBJ2-6; D not resolved. With 3 bases removed from V and 0 bases from J, the gap between germline ends came to 12 bases. This CDR3 has 16 residues. Germline loops: CDR1 DFQATT, CDR2 SNEGSKA (reference sequence).

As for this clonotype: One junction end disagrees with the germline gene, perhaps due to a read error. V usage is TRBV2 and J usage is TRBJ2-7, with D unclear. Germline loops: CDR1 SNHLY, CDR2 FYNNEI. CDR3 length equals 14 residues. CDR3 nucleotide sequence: TGTGCCAGCAGTGAAGATGCGACACCACATGATCAGTGCTTC. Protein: CASSEDATPHDQCF.

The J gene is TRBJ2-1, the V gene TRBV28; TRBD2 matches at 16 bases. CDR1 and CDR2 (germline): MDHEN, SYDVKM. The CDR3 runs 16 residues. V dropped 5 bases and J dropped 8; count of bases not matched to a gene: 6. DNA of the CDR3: TGTGCCAGCAGTCCTGGGACTAGCGGGAGGGGGGATGAGCAGTTCTTC. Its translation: CASSPGTSGRGDEQFF.

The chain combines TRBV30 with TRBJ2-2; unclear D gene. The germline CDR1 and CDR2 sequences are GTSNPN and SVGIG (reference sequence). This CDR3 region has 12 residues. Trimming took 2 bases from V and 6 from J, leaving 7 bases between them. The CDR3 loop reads CAWSYGSGELFF. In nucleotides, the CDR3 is TGTGCCTGGAGTTACGGGTCCGGGGAGCTGTTTTTT.

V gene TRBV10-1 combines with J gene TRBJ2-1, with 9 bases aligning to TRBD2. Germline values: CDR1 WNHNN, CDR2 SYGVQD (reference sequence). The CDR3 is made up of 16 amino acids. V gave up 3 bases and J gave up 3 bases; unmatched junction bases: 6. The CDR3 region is CASSDRSGRIYNEQFF. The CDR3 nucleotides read TGCGCCAGCAGTGATCGTAGCGGGAGAATCTACAATGAGCAGTTCTTC.

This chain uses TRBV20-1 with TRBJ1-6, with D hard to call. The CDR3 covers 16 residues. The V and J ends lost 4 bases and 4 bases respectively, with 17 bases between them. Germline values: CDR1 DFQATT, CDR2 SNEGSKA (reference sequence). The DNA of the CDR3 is TGCAGTGCTAAACCGCCAGGCCAATTTTATAATTCACCCCTCCACTTT. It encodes CSAKPPGQFYNSPLHF.

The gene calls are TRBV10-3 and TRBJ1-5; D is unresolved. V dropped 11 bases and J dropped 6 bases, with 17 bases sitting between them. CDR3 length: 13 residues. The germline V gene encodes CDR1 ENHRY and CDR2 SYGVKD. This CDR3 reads CASRATSGQPQHF. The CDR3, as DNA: TGTGCCTCCCGGGCAACCTCAGGTCAGCCCCAGCATTTT.